The 8 T cell receptor beta chains reported below all come from one sample, sequenced in a study of cytomegalovirus exposure and HLA in healthy donors. PCR primers comprised 60 Vbeta and 13 Jbeta primers. The table came from immunoSEQ multiplex PCR; TCRdb's copy has only in-frame clones and leaves some out. The sample records under 200,000 clones, about 81% being singletons. Sequencing was performed on PBMCs. The receptors derive from a woman under 30 in good health and CMV-seronegative.

V gene TRBV28 combines with J gene TRBJ2-7, with D maybe TRBD2 (5 bases). Trimming cost V 8 bases and J 2 bases, with 7 bases left between them. The CDR3 extends over 11 amino acids. CDR1 is MDHEN, CDR2 SYDVKM, per germline. This CDR3 reads CASDSAYEQYF. In nucleotides, the CDR3 is TGTGCCAGCGATAGCGCCTACGAGCAGTACTTC. The full variable domain, with the rest looked up from reference TRBV28 and TRBJ2-7, is DVKVTQSSRYLVKRTGEKVFLECVQDMDHENMFWYRQDPGLGLRLIYFSYDVKMKEKGDIPEGYSVSREKKERFSLILESASTNQTSMYLCASDSAYEQYFGPGTRLTVT.

J is TRBJ2-3 and V is TRBV6-1, with D perhaps matching TRBD1 (6 bases). The CDR3 sequence is 14 residues long. In germline, CDR1 is MNHNS, CDR2 SASEGT. The V end was cut by 6 bases, the J end by 2 bases, with 12 bases between. Written as DNA, the CDR3 is TGTGCCAGCAGACAGGGATTATACACAGATACGCAGTATTTT. This gives the protein CASRQGLYTDTQYF.

The J gene is TRBJ2-7, the V gene TRBV27; TRBD2 aligns across 13 bases. The CDR3 is 17 residues long. V gave up 2 bases and J gave up 2 bases; unmatched junction bases: 6. Germline V gives CDR1 MNHEY, CDR2 SMNVEV (reference sequence). In nucleotides, the CDR3 is TGTGCCAGCAGTTTACCTGGACTAGCGGGAGTCCCCTACGAGCAGTACTTC. Protein product: CASSLPGLAGVPYEQYF.

The J gene is TRBJ2-7, the V gene TRBV27; D gene unclear. Trimming stripped 8 bases from V and 0 bases from J, with 8 bases between. This CDR3 region has 12 residues. Per the germline V gene, CDR1 is MNHEY and CDR2 is SMNVEV (reference sequence). CDR3 DNA: TGTGCCAGCCTTGTTAGCTCCTACGAGCAGTACTTC. Translated, it gives CASLVSSYEQYF.

This clone was detected a few times. The chain uses TRBV6-1 and TRBJ2-7; 8 bases fit TRBD2. Trimming removed 4 bases from V and 2 bases from J; junction bases left unmatched: 4. The CDR3 has 14 amino acids. The V gene's germline CDR1 is MNHNS and CDR2 SASEGT. The CDR3 sequence is CASSVGLEAYEQYF. The CDR3 nucleotides are TGTGCCAGCAGTGTGGGACTAGAAGCCTACGAGCAGTACTTC.

The rearrangement links TRBV6-1 to TRBJ2-2; the match to TRBD2 covers 10 bases. Germline CDR1 MNHNS, CDR2 SASEGT. V shed 4 bases and J 1 base; nucleotides not matched to a gene: 0. The CDR3 length is 15 residues. The CDR3 DNA is TGTGCCAGCAGTGGACTAGCGGGGAACACCGGGGAGCTGTTTTTT. Its translation is CASSGLAGNTGELFF.

The chain uses TRBV13 and TRBJ1-2; TRBD1 is a possible D gene (5 bases). V was shortened by 5 bases and J by 0 bases, with 16 bases between the two germline ends. This CDR3 is built from 16 residues. CDR1 and CDR2 (germline): PRHDT, FYEKMQ (reference sequence). CDR3 amino acids: CASSQRGAGPNYGYTF. CDR3 nucleotides: TGTGCCAGCAGCCAACGCGGGGCAGGCCCTAACTATGGCTACACCTTC.

The rearrangement uses TRBV7-8 and TRBJ2-7; TRBD1 aligns across 9 bases. This CDR3 has 13 residues. CDR1 and CDR2 from the germline V gene are SGHVS and FQNEAQ. V shed 3 bases and J 4 bases; nucleotides not matched to a gene: 1. CDR3 region: CASSFGTGYEQYF. CDR3 sequence (DNA): TGTGCCAGCAGCTTCGGGACAGGGTACGAGCAGTACTTC. The full variable domain, with the rest looked up from reference TRBV7-8 and TRBJ2-7, is GAGVSQSPRYKVAKRGQDVALRCDPISGHVSLFWYQQALGQGPEFLTYFQNEAQLDKSGLPSDRFFAERPEGSVSTLKIQRTQQEDSAVYLCASSFGTGYEQYFGPGTRLTVT.